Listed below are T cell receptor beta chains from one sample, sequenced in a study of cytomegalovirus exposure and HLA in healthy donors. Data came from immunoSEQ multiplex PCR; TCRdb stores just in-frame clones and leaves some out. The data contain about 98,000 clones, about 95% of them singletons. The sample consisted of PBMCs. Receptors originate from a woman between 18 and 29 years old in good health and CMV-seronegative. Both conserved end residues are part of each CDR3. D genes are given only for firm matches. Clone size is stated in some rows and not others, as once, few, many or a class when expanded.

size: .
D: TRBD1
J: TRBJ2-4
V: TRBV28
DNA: TGTGCCAGCAGCCGGGACAGGGGGCGAAAAAACATTCAGTACTTC
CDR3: CASSRDRGRKNIQYF

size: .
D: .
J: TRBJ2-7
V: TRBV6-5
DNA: TGTGCCAGCGAAGTAGCGGACAAGTACGAGCAGTACTTC
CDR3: CASEVADKYEQYF

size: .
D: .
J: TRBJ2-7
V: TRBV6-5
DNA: TGTGCCAGCACTAGCGCAACTTACGAGCAGTACTTC
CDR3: CASTSATYEQYF

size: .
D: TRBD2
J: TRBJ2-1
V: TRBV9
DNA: TGTGCCAGCAGCCGGGGACTAGCGGGAGCTGACAATGAGCAGTTCTTC
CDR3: CASSRGLAGADNEQFF

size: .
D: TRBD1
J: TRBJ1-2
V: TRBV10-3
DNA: TGTGCCATCAGTGAGGGGGGGACAGAAAACTATGGCTACACCTTC
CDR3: CAISEGGTENYGYTF

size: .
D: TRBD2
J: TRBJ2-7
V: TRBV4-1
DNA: TGCGCCAGCAGCCAAGGGGGACTAGCGGGTCCCGAGCAGTACTTC
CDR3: CASSQGGLAGPEQYF

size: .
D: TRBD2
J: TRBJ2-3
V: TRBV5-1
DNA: TGCGCCAGCAGCTTTGGGGCTAGCGGCAGCACAGATACGCAGTATTTT
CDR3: CASSFGASGSTDTQYF

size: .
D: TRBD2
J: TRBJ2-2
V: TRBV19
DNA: TGTGCCAGTAGTATAGGGGGGAGGGCCAACGGGGAGCTGTTTTTT
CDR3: CASSIGGRANGELFF

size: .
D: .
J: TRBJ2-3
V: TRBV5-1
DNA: TGCGCCAGCAGCCACCAACCCGGACAGCAATTACCGGATACGCAGTATTTT
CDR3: CASSHQPGQQLPDTQYF

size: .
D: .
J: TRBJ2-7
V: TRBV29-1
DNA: TGCAGCGTTGGATGGTCGGGCTACGAGCAGTACTTC
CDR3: CSVGWSGYEQYF

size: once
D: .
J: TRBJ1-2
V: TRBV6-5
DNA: TGTGCCAGCAGTTACTCTGGTAGCATGAACTATGGCTACACCTTC
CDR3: CASSYSGSMNYGYTF

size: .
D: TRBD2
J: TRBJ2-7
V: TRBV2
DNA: TGTGCCAGCAGTGAACGCGGGAGGACCTACGAGCAGTACTTC
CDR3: CASSERGRTYEQYF

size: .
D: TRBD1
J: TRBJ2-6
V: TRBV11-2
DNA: TGTGCCAGCAGCCGAGGACAGGGGGCTGGGGCCAACGTCCTGACTTTC
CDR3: CASSRGQGAGANVLTF

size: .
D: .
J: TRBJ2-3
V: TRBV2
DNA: TGTGCCAGCATCGGTTTAGCGGCGGCAGATACGCAGTATTTT
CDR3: CASIGLAAADTQYF

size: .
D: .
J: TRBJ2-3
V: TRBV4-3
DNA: TGCGCCAGCAGCCAAGAGGAGCGGCTGAGCACAGATACGCAGTATTTT
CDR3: CASSQEERLSTDTQYF

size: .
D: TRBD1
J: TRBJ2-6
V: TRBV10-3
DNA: TGTGCCATCAGTGAGTATGGGACAGGGGTGAGCGGGGCCAACGTCCTGACTTTC
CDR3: CAISEYGTGVSGANVLTF

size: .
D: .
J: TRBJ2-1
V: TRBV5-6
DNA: TGTGCCAGCAGCTTGGGTCTAGAGAGCTCCTACAATGAGCAGTTCTTC
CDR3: CASSLGLESSYNEQFF

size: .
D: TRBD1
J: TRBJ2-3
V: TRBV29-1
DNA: TGCAGCGTCCAACTGGGGACAGGGAGCACAGATACGCAGTATTTT
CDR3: CSVQLGTGSTDTQYF

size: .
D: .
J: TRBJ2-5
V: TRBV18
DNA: TGTGCCAGCTCACCGCACAGGGGAGGAGAGACCCAGTACTTC
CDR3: CASSPHRGGETQYF

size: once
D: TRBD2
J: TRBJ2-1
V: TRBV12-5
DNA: TGTGCTAGTGTCCGGGGGGAACCCTACAATGAGCAGTTCTTC
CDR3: CASVRGEPYNEQFF

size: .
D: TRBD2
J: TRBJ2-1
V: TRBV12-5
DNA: TGTGCTAGTGGTCCCTACCCCTTAGCGGGGGGGTACAATGAGCAGTTCTTC
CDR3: CASGPYPLAGGYNEQFF

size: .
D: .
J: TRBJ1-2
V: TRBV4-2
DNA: TGTGCCAGCAGCCAGTCAGGCAGAGATAACTATGGCTACACCTTC
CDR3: CASSQSGRDNYGYTF

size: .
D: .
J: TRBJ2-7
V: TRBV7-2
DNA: TGTGCCAGCACCGAAGCGTGGACATCCTTTCTACAGTACTTC
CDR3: CASTEAWTSFLQYF

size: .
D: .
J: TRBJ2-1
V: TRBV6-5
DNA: TGTGCCAGCAGTTACGGTAGCGGACTCTACAATGAGCAGTTCTTC
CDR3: CASSYGSGLYNEQFF

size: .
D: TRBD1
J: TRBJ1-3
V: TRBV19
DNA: TGTGCCAGCCTCCTGAATGAGGGGGCAGGCTCTGGAAACACCATATATTTT
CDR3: CASLLNEGAGSGNTIYF

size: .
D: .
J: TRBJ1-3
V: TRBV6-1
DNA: TGTGCCAGCACAGAAGACACCGTACGTGGAAACACCATATATTTT
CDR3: CASTEDTVRGNTIYF

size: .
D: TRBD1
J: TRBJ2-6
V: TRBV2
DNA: TGTGCCAGCAGCGGACAGGGAGGAGGGGCCAACGTCCTGACTTTC
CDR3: CASSGQGGGANVLTF

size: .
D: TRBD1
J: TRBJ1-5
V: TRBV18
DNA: TGTGCCAGCTCACCAAGGTTCGGGACAGGGGGAAAGCCCCAGCATTTT
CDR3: CASSPRFGTGGKPQHF

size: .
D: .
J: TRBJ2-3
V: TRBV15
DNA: TGTGCCACCAGCAGAGATGTCGGGTCTAGCGGCACAGATACGCAGTATTTT
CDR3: CATSRDVGSSGTDTQYF

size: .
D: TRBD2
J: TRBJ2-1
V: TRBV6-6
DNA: TGTGCCAGCAGCAGACTAGCGGCCGCCTACAATGAGCAGTTCTTC
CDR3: CASSRLAAAYNEQFF

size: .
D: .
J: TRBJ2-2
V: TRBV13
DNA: TGTGCCAGCAGCTTAGGACAGATGAACACCGGGGAGCTGTTTTTT
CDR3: CASSLGQMNTGELFF

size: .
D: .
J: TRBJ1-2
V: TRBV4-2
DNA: TGTGCCAGCAGCCCCAGACAGGAAAGCATCTGGCGGACCTTC
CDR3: CASSPRQESIWRTF

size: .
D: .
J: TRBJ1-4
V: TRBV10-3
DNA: TGTGCCATCAGTGACGGGACACGTAATGAAAAACTGTTTTTT
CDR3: CAISDGTRNEKLFF

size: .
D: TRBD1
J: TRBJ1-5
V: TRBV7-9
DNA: TGTGCCACCGGCGACAGGGTGAGCAATCAGCCCCAGCATTTT
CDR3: CATGDRVSNQPQHF

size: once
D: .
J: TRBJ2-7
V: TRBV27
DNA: TGTGCCAGCAGTTCCACCGGCTACGAGCAGTACTTC
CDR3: CASSSTGYEQYF

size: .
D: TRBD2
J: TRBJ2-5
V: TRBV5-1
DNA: TGCGCCAGCAGCTTTATTCCTGGACTAGCGGGAGTGTACCAAGAGACCCAGTACTTC
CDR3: CASSFIPGLAGVYQETQYF

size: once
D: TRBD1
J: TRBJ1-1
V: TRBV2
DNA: TGTGCCAGCAGGCCCGGACAGGGGAACACTGAAGCTTTCTTT
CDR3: CASRPGQGNTEAFF

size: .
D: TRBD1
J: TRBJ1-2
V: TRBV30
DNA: TGTACCTGGAGTATGACAGGGGCCTATGGCTACACCTTC
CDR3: CTWSMTGAYGYTF

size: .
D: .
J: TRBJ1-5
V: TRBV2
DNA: TGTGCCAGCAGTGAAGTATGGGGGCCCAAATATCAGCCCCAGCATTTT
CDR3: CASSEVWGPKYQPQHF

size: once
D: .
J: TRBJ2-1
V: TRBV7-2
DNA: TGTGCCAGCAGCTTAGTTGACTTAAGCTCCTACAATGAGCAGTTCTTC
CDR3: CASSLVDLSSYNEQFF

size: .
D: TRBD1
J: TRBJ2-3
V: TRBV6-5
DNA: TGTGCCAGCAGTTACTCTCCCGGGACAGCAGATACGCAGTATTTT
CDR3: CASSYSPGTADTQYF

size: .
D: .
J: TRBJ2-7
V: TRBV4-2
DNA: TGTGCCAGCAGCCAATACCTTCGGGGGTTAGGCTACGAGCAGTACTTC
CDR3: CASSQYLRGLGYEQYF

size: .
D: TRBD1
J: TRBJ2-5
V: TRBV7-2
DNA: TGTGCCAGCAGCCGACGGGCACGAACAGGGGGACAAGAGACCCAGTACTTC
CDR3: CASSRRARTGGQETQYF

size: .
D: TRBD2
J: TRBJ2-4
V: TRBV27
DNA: TGTGCCAGCAGTTTAGGGACCGGGGGGGGAAACATTCAGTACTTC
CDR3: CASSLGTGGGNIQYF

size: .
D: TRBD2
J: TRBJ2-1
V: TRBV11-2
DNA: TGTGCCAGCAGCTTTGGACTAGCGGCAACACGCCGGGATGAGCAGTTCTTC
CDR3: CASSFGLAATRRDEQFF

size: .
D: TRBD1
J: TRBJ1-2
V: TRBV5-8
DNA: TGTGCCAGCAGCTTGGTGGTCTTAAACAGGGGGAACAATGGCTACACCTTC
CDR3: CASSLVVLNRGNNGYTF

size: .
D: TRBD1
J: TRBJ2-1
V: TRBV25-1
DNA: TGTGCCAGCAATCGACACAGGGGGGAATTCTTC
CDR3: CASNRHRGEFF

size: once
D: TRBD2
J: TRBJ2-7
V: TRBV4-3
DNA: TGCGCCAGCAGCCAAGATGGGCGGGGGAGCTCCTACGAGCAGTACTTC
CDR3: CASSQDGRGSSYEQYF

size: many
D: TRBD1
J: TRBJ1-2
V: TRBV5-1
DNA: TGCGCCAGCAGCAGGACAGGGAATGGCTACACCTTC
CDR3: CASSRTGNGYTF